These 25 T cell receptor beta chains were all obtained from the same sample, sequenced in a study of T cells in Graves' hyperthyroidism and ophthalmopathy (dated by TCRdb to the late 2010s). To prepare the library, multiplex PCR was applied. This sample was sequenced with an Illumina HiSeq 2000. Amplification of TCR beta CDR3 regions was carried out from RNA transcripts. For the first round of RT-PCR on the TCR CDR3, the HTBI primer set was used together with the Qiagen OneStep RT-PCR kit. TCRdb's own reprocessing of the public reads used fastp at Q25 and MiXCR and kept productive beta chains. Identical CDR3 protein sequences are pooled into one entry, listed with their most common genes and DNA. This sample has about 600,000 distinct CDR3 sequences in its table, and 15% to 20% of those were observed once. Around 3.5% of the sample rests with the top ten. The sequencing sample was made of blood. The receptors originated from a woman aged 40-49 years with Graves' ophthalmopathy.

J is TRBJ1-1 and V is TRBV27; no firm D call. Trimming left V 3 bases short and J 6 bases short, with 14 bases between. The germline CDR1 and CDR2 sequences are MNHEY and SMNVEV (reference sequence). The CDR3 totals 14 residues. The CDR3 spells CASSFPPPAPEAFF. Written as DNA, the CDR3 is TGTGCCAGCAGTTTCCCCCCCCCCGCCCCTGAAGCTTTCTTT.

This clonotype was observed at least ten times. CDR3 DNA: TGTGCCAGCAGTCTCTTTCGCCAAGAGACCCAGTACTTC. It codes for CASSLFRQETQYF. The rearrangement joins TRBV12-3 or TRBV12-4 to TRBJ2-5; no definite D call. Trimming took off 5 bases at V and 1 base at J, with 8 bases between the two ends. The CDR3 has 13 amino acids.

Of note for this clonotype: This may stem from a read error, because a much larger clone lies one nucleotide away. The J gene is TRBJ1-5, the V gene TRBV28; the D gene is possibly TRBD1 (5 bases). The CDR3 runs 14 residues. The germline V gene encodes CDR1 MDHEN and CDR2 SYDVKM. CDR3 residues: CASSLGQNNQSQHF. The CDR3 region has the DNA TGTGCCAGCAGTTTGGGGCAAAACAATCAGTCCCAGCATTTT. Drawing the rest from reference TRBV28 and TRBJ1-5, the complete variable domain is DVKVTQSSRYLVKRTGEKVFLECVQDMDHENMFWYRQDPGLGLRLIYFSYDVKMKEKGDIPEGYSVSREKKERFSLILESASTNQTSMYLCASSLGQNNQSQHFGDGTRLSIL.

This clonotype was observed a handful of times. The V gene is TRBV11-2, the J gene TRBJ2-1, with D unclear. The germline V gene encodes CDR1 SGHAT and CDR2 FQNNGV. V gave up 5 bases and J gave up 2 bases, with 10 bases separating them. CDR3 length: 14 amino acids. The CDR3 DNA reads TGTGCCAGCAGCCCACTCTCCCCCTACAATGAGCAGTTCTTC. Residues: CASSPLSPYNEQFF.

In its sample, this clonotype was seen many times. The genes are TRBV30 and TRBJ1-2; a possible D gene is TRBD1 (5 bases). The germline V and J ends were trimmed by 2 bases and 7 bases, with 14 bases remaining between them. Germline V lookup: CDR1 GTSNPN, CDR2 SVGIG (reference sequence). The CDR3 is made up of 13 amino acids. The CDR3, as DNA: TGTGCCTGGAGTCTCGGGGCCGGGTCTGGCTACACCTTC. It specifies CAWSLGAGSGYTF.

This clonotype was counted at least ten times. The CDR3 region has the DNA TGTGCCAGCAGTCCCCAGGGGTCATATGGCTACACCTTC. Translating it yields CASSPQGSYGYTF. The rearrangement uses TRBV28 and TRBJ1-2; a possible D gene is TRBD1 (6 bases). The V and J ends lost 5 bases and 5 bases respectively, with 12 bases between them. The CDR3 covers 13 residues. In germline, CDR1 is MDHEN, CDR2 SYDVKM.

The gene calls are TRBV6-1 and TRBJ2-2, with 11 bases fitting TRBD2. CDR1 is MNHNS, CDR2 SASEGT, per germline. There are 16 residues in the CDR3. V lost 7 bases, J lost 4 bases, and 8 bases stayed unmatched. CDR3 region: CASTASGGLGTGELFF. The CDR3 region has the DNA TGTGCCAGCACCGCTAGCGGGGGGCTGGGCACCGGGGAGCTGTTTTTT.

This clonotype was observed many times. In DNA form, the CDR3 reads TGCGCCAGCAGGGAAGGCCAGTCAACCGGGGAGCTGTTTTTT. This sequence encodes CASREGQSTGELFF. The rearrangement joins TRBV5-1 to TRBJ2-2; no clear D. Looked up from germline, CDR1 is SGHRS and CDR2 is YFSETQ. This CDR3 contains 14 residues. The V end lost 5 bases, the J end lost 5 bases, and 13 bases lay between the germline ends.

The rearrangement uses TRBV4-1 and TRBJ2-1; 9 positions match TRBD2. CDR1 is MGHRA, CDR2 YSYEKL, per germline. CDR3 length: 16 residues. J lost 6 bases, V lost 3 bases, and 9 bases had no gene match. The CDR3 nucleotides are TGCGCCAGCAGCCAGGGCGGGGGGGACTGGTCCAATGAGCAGTTCTTC. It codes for CASSQGGGDWSNEQFF.

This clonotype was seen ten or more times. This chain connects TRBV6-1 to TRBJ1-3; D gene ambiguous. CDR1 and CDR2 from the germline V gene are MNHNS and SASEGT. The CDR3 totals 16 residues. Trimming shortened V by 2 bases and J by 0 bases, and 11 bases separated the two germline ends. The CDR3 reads CASSEFPGFSGNTIYF. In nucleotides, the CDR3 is TGTGCCAGCAGTGAATTTCCCGGATTCTCTGGAAACACCATATATTTT.

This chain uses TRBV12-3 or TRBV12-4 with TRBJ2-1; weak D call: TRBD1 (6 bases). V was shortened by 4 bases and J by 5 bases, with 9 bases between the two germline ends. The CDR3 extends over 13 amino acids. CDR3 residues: CASSWGRNNEQFF. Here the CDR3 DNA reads TGTGCCAGCAGTTGGGGGCGGAACAATGAGCAGTTCTTC.

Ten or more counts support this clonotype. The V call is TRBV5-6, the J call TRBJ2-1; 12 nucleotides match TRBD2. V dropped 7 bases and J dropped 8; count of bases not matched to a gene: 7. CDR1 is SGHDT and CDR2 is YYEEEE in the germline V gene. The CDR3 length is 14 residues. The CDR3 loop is CASVRLAGVDEQFF. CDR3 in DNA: TGTGCCAGCGTGAGACTAGCGGGAGTGGATGAGCAGTTCTTC.

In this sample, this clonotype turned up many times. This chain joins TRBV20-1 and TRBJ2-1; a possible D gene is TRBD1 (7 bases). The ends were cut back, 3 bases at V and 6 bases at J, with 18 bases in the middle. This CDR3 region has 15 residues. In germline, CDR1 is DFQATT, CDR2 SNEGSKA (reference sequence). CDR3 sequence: CSASEAGGKFNEQFF. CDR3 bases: TGCAGTGCTAGCGAGGCAGGGGGGAAATTCAATGAGCAGTTCTTC.

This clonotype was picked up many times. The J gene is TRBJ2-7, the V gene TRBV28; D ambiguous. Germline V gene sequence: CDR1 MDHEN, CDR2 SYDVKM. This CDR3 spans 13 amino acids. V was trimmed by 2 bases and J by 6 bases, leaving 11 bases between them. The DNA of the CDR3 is TGTGCCAGCAGTTTAGGACGGGTACGCGAGCAGTACTTC. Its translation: CASSLGRVREQYF. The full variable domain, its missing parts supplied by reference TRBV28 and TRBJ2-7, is DVKVTQSSRYLVKRTGEKVFLECVQDMDHENMFWYRQDPGLGLRLIYFSYDVKMKEKGDIPEGYSVSREKKERFSLILESASTNQTSMYLCASSLGRVREQYFGPGTRLTVT.

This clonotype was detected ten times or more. This chain's CDR3 is CSAPGQGETQYF. As DNA, the CDR3 is TGCAGTGCTCCGGGACAGGGGGAGACCCAGTACTTC. The gene calls are TRBV20-1 and TRBJ2-5, with 10 bases aligning to TRBD1. Unmatched junction bases numbered 2, after V lost 5 bases and J lost 5 bases. The CDR3 covers 12 residues. Germline V gene lookup returns CDR1 DFQATT and CDR2 SNEGSKA (reference sequence).

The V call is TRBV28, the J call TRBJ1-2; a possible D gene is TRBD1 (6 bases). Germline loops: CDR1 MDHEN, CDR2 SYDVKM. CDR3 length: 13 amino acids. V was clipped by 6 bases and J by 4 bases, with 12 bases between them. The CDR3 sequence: CASRGGGSYGYTF. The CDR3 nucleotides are TGTGCCAGCAGGGGAGGGGGAAGCTATGGCTACACCTTC.

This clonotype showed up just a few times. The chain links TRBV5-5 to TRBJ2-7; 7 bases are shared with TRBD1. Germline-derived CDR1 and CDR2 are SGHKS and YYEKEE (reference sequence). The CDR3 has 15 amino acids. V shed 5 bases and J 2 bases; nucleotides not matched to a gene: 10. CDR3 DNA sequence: TGTGCCAGCAGGGAGAGGACAGGCCGAACCTACGAGCAGTACTTC. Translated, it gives CASRERTGRTYEQYF.

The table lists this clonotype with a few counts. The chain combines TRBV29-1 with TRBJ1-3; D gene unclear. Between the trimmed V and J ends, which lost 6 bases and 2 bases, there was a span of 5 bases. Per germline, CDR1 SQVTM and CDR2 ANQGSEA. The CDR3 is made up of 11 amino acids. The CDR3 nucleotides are TGCAGCGTGTCGACTGGAAACACCATATATTTT. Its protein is CSVSTGNTIYF.

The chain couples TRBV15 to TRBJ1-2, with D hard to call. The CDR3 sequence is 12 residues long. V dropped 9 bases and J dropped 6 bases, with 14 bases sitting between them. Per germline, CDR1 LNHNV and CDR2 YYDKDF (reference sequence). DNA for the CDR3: TGTGCCACGAGTCCGGGGAGCCATGGCTACACCTTC. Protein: CATSPGSHGYTF.

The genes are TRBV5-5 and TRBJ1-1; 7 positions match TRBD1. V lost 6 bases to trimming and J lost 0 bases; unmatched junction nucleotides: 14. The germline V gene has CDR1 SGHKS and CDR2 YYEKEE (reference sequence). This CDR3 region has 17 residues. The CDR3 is CASTPRGVTLMNTEAFF. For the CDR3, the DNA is TGTGCCAGCACCCCCAGGGGGGTTACCCTTATGAACACTGAAGCTTTCTTT.

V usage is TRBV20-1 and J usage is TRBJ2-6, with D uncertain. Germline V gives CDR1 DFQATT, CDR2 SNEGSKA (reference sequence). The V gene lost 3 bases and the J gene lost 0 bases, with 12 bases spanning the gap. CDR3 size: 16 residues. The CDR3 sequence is CSASNGEPSGANVLTF. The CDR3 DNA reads TGCAGTGCTAGTAACGGTGAGCCCTCTGGGGCCAACGTCCTGACTTTC.

CDR3 sequence (DNA): TGTGCCAGCAGTTACGAGCGGGGGCGCACAGATACGCAGTATTTT. Its protein is CASSYERGRTDTQYF. This chain joins TRBV6-6 and TRBJ2-3, with 8 bases lining up with TRBD2. V shed 2 bases and J 1 base; nucleotides not matched to a gene: 2. The germline V gene encodes CDR1 MNHNY and CDR2 SVGAGI (reference sequence). The CDR3 length is 15 residues.

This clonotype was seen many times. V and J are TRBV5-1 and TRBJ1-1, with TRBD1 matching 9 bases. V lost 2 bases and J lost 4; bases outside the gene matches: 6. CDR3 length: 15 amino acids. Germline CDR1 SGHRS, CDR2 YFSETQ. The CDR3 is CASSLQGASVTEAFF. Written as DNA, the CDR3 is TGCGCCAGCAGCTTACAGGGGGCAAGCGTCACTGAAGCTTTCTTT. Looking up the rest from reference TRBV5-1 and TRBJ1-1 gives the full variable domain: KAGVTQTPRYLIKTRGQQVTLSCSPISGHRSVSWYQQTPGQGLQFLFEYFSETQRNKGNFPGRFSGRQFSNSRSEMNVSTLELGDSALYLCASSLQGASVTEAFFGQGTRLTVV.

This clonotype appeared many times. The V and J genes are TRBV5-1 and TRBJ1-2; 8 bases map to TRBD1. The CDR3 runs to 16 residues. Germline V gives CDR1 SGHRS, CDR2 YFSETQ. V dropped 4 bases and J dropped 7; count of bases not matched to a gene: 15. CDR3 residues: CASSTGQGTTLGGYTF. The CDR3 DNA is TGCGCCAGCAGCACCGGACAGGGTACGACTTTGGGTGGCTACACCTTC. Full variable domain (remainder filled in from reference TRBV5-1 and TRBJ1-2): KAGVTQTPRYLIKTRGQQVTLSCSPISGHRSVSWYQQTPGQGLQFLFEYFSETQRNKGNFPGRFSGRQFSNSRSEMNVSTLELGDSALYLCASSTGQGTTLGGYTFGSGTRLTVV.

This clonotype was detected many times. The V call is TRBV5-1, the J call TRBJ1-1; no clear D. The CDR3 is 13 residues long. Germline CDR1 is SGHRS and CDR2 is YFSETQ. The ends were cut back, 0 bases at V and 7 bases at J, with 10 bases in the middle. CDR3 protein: CASSLDSENEAFF. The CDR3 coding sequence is TGCGCCAGCAGCTTGGACAGCGAGAATGAAGCTTTCTTT.